A single T cell receptor (beta chain) is shown here with its context. This sample is part of a study of OX40 agonist ivuxolimab in advanced cancers. V lost 6 bases and J lost 0; bases outside the gene matches: 7. CDR1 and CDR2 (germline): SGHAT, FQNNGV. The CDR3 runs 16 residues. Profiled with immunoSEQ multiplex PCR; TCRdb holds only in-frame clones, not every one. The sample shows 70,000 or so clones, 85% to 90% of them seen only once. The sequence derives from an adult with an advanced solid tumor such as melanoma, head and neck, liver or kidney cancer. V usage is TRBV11-2 and J usage is TRBJ2-3; 9 nucleotides align to TRBD1. Sequencing was performed on CD4+ or CD8+ T cells sorted from blood, taken in a trial of the OX40 agonist ivuxolimab. The CDR3 DNA sequence: TGTGCCAGCAGGACAGGGGGGGGACCTAGCACAGATACGCAGTATTTT. Residues: CASRTGGGPSTDTQYF.